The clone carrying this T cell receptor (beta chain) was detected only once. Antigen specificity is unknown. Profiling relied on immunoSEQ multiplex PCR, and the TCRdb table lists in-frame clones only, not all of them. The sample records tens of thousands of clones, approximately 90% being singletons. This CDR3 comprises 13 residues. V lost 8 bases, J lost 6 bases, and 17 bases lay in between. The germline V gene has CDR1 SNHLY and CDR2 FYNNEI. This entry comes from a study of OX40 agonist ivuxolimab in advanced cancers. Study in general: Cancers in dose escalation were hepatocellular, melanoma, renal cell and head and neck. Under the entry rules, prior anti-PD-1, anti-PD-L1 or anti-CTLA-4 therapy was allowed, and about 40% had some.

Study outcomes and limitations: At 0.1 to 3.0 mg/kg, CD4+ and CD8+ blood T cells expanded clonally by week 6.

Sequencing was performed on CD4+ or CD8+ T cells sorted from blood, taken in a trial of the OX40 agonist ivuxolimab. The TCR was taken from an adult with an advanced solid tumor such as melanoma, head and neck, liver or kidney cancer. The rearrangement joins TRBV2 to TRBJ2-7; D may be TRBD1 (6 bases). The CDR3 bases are TGTGCCAGCTGCAGGGGTGGAACTTGCGAGCAGTACTTC. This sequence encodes CASCRGGTCEQYF.